This T cell receptor beta chain was profiled in a study of regulatory T cells in long-lasting Graves disease. HTBI primers from iRepertoire and Arm-PCR of CDR3 regions yielded the TCR beta libraries. One entry per CDR3 protein results from TCRdb running MiXCR on the multiplex PCR reads. The profile covers about 620,000 distinct CDR3 sequences, with about 16% appearing a single time and approximately 20% taken by the ten largest. Indicated time point: newly diagnosed GD, antithyroid drugs for less than 3 months. TCR sequences were obtained from RNA taken from PBMCs. Separately, the same data were catalogued under a study of T cells in Graves' hyperthyroidism and ophthalmopathy.

Sequencing used peripheral blood mononuclear cells (PBMCs), obtained at new diagnosis, from a patient treated with antithyroid drugs. The receptor was isolated from a woman in her twenties or thirties with Graves disease.

The CDR3 reads CASSFLGHGYTF. For the CDR3, the DNA is TGTGCCAGCAGTTTTCTCGGCCATGGCTACACCTTC. V and J are TRBV12-3 or TRBV12-4 and TRBJ1-2, with D uncertain. There are 12 residues in the CDR3. V shed 3 bases and J shed 6 bases, with 8 bases lying between them.